Each of the 17 T cell receptor beta chains below was sequenced from the same sample in a study of shared clonotypes between healthy human individuals. CD45RO-negative CD8 cells positively selected for CCR7 made up the naive population, which excluded terminally differentiated effector memory CD45RA+ cells. Profiled with immunoSEQ multiplex PCR; TCRdb holds only in-frame clones, not every one. The sample consists of about 2.1 million clones, around 93% of them appearing once. Sequencing input: naive CD8+ T cells from PBMCs. These receptors came from a man between 18 and 35 years old in good health. Some clones in this sample may be carry-over from other donors' samples.

A note on this clone: Its ends do not fully match the called genes, so a read error is possible. The V gene is TRBV27, the J gene TRBJ2-1; TRBD2 agrees at 10 bases. Per germline, CDR1 MNHEY and CDR2 SMNVEV (reference sequence). The length of the CDR3 is 13 residues. The CDR3 DNA reads TGCATAACTTCTAGCGGGAGTAGGAATGAGCAGTTCTTC. It codes for CITSSGSRNEQFF.

The V call is TRBV5-1, the J call TRBJ2-7; possible D gene TRBD1, 5 bases. The CDR3 covers 14 residues. Trimming took 2 bases from V and 5 from J, leaving 14 bases between them. Germline-derived CDR1 and CDR2 are SGHRS and YFSETQ. CDR3 DNA sequence: TGCGCCAGCAGCTTAACAGGACCAGTGGACGAGCAGTACTTC. This sequence encodes CASSLTGPVDEQYF.

This clone is a singleton in its sample. CDR3 nucleotide sequence: TGTGCCAGCAGCTTAGTCGTAGGGTTCGGCGAGCAGTACTTC. It codes for CASSLVVGFGEQYF. The V call is TRBV7-9, the J call TRBJ2-7; D remains ambiguous. The germline CDR1 and CDR2 sequences are SEHNR and FQNEAQ (reference sequence). V was clipped by 1 base and J by 6 bases, with 13 bases between them. The CDR3 loop spans 14 amino acids. Drawing the rest from reference TRBV7-9 and TRBJ2-7, the complete variable domain is DTGVSQNPRHKITKRGQNVTFRCDPISEHNRLYWYRQTLGQGPEFLTYFQNEAQLEKSRLLSDRFSAERPKGSFSTLEIQRTEQGDSAMYLCASSLVVGFGEQYFGPGTRLTVT.

V is TRBV10-3 and J is TRBJ2-1, with TRBD2 matching over 7 bases. J lost 6 bases, V lost 8 bases, and 7 bases had no gene match. The germline CDR1 and CDR2 sequences are ENHRY and SYGVKD. CDR3 length: 13 residues. As DNA, the CDR3 is TGTGCCATCCCGTGCCTAGCGGCCAATGAGCAGTTCTTC. Its translation is CAIPCLAANEQFF.

As concerns this clone: Other DNA sequences in the sample encode the same CDR3. The rearrangement uses TRBV27 and TRBJ2-3; the match to TRBD1 covers 10 bases. CDR1 is MNHEY and CDR2 is SMNVEV in the germline V gene (reference sequence). The CDR3 extends over 15 amino acids. The ends lost 2 bases at V and 3 bases at J; junction bases unmatched: 2. CDR3 bases: TGTGCCAGCAGTTTACGGGACAGGGGAACAGATACGCAGTATTTT. Translation gives CASSLRDRGTDTQYF.

This clone was found once. The V and J genes are TRBV30 and TRBJ1-2, with 7 bases lining up with TRBD1. V shed 1 base and J 1 base; nucleotides not matched to a gene: 0. The V gene's germline CDR1 is GTSNPN and CDR2 SVGIG (reference sequence). The CDR3 has 13 amino acids. The CDR3 reads CAWSAGGNYGYTF. CDR3 nucleotide sequence: TGTGCCTGGAGTGCAGGGGGTAACTATGGCTACACCTTC.

The chain recombines TRBV11-3 with TRBJ2-1; D possibly corresponds to TRBD1 (8 bases). V lost 5 bases and J 12 bases, leaving 29 bases between the germline ends. Germline CDR1 is SGHNT and CDR2 is YENEEA. This CDR3 is built from 17 residues. The CDR3 spells CASSPTGGQGARKVQFF. The CDR3, as DNA: TGTGCCAGCAGCCCCACCGGGGGGCAGGGGGCCCGAAAGGTGCAGTTCTTC.

The J gene is TRBJ2-4, the V gene TRBV28; D unresolved. The CDR3 sequence is 14 residues long. V lost 6 bases to trimming and J lost 0 bases, with 9 bases between them. Germline CDR1 reads MDHEN; CDR2 reads SYDVKM. CDR3 DNA sequence: TGTGCCAGCAGCCACAGACTAGCCAAAAACATTCAGTACTTC. Translation: CASSHRLAKNIQYF.

The V and J genes are TRBV27 and TRBJ2-7; D tentatively reads TRBD1 or TRBD2 (5 bases each). The V gene's germline CDR1 is MNHEY and CDR2 SMNVEV (reference sequence). Trimming took off 4 bases at V and 8 bases at J, with 27 bases between the two ends. This CDR3 has 17 residues. The CDR3 sequence is CASSWGSLRGSLNQQYF. CDR3 nucleotides: TGTGCCAGCAGTTGGGGCTCTCTCCGGGGCTCGCTCAACCAGCAGTACTTC.

The chain is built from TRBV2 and TRBJ1-3, with a tentative D call TRBD1 (5 bases). Trimming removed 3 bases at V and 0 bases at J, with 12 bases between. The CDR3 loop spans 16 amino acids. CDR1 and CDR2 (germline): SNHLY, FYNNEI. The CDR3 spells CASSEDWGSSGNTIYF. The CDR3 DNA reads as TGTGCCAGCAGTGAGGACTGGGGCAGCTCTGGAAACACCATATATTTT.

V is TRBV11-1 and J is TRBJ2-2; D unresolved. Germline assignment: CDR1 SGHAT and CDR2 FQDESV (reference sequence). The CDR3 is 13 residues long. The V gene lost 5 bases and the J gene lost 4 bases, with 8 bases spanning the gap. CDR3: CASSPPSTGELFF. DNA of the CDR3: TGTGCCAGCAGCCCCCCGAGCACCGGGGAGCTGTTTTTT.

J is TRBJ2-2 and V is TRBV5-4; the D is unclear. Germline CDR1 reads SGHNT; CDR2 reads YYREEE (reference sequence). This CDR3 contains 13 residues. V shed 0 bases and J shed 4 bases, with 4 bases lying between them. The CDR3 DNA reads TGTGCCAGCAGCTTGGGGCGCACCGGGGAGCTGTTTTTT. It translates to CASSLGRTGELFF.

As regards this clone: Other DNA sequences of this sample code for an identical CDR3. The gene calls are TRBV28 and TRBJ2-1; D not certain. With 6 bases removed from V and 4 bases from J, the gap between germline ends came to 10 bases. Looked up from germline, CDR1 is MDHEN and CDR2 is SYDVKM. The CDR3 has 13 residues. DNA for the CDR3: TGTGCCAGCAGCCTCTCATCATACAATGAGCAGTTCTTC. It codes for CASSLSSYNEQFF.

The chain employs TRBV2 and TRBJ2-5; 8 nucleotides align to TRBD2. This CDR3 comprises 15 residues. Germline V gives CDR1 SNHLY, CDR2 FYNNEI. V shed 1 base and J 4 bases; nucleotides not matched to a gene: 5. The CDR3 DNA reads TGTGCCAGCAGTGAAGTTCTAGCGGGTCCAGAGACCCAGTACTTC. Translation: CASSEVLAGPETQYF.

The table lists this clone with a count of one. As DNA, the CDR3 is TGTGCCAGCAGTCCGCCTACTAGAATAGCCTACGAGCAGTACTTC. Residues: CASSPPTRIAYEQYF. The chain recombines TRBV27 with TRBJ2-7; D perhaps matches TRBD2 (5 bases). The V gene's germline CDR1 is MNHEY and CDR2 SMNVEV (reference sequence). The germline V and J ends were trimmed by 5 bases and 2 bases, with 16 bases remaining between them. The CDR3 has 15 amino acids.

The chain carries TRBV27 and TRBJ2-7, with D possibly matching TRBD2 (6 bases). The V gene's germline CDR1 is MNHEY and CDR2 SMNVEV (reference sequence). The CDR3 totals 14 residues. V lost 8 bases and J 3 bases, leaving 17 bases between the germline ends. CDR3 nucleotide sequence: TGTGCCAGCCGGATAGTCGGGACTGACTACGAGCAGTACTTC. This sequence encodes CASRIVGTDYEQYF.

The chain employs TRBV2 and TRBJ1-5; D unresolved. Trimming shortened V by 4 bases and J by 0 bases, and 19 bases separated the two germline ends. The CDR3 has 18 residues. The V gene's germline CDR1 is SNHLY and CDR2 FYNNEI. The CDR3 region is CASSVSIRPTYSNQPQHF. The CDR3, as DNA: TGTGCCAGCAGTGTATCAATTCGCCCTACGTATAGCAATCAGCCCCAGCATTTT.